These T cell receptor beta chains were read from a single sample in a study of T cell responses to AZD1222 COVID-19 vaccine. Assay: immunoSEQ multiplex PCR; the TCRdb copy retains only in-frame clones and omits some. The repertoire includes around 150,000 clones, over 80% of them detected once, and approximately 6.8% sits in the top ten. The source was peripheral blood, collected 28 days after the second AZD1222 dose. These TCRs come from an adult who received the AZD1222 COVID-19 vaccine. CDR3s include the opening cysteine and the closing phenylalanine or tryptophan. The D gene is left open where the match is weak. Expanded clones are given a class, and other clones once, few, many or no size at all.

>TRBJ2-2|NA|TRBV27|once
CASRWGVPGELFF
TGTGCCAGCCGTTGGGGGGTACCCGGGGAGCTGTTTTTT
>TRBJ1-4|NA|TRBV30|NA
CAWKGSRDGEKLFF
TGTGCCTGGAAGGGCAGTCGGGACGGGGAAAAACTGTTTTTT
>TRBJ2-7|NA|TRBV20-1|NA
CSASQGMGHSYEQYF
TGCAGTGCTAGTCAGGGTATGGGGCATTCCTACGAGCAGTACTTC
>TRBJ2-5|TRBD1|TRBV19|NA
CASSGGQAQETQYF
TGTGCCAGTAGCGGGGGACAGGCCCAAGAGACCCAGTACTTC
>TRBJ2-5|TRBD2|TRBV6-5|NA
CASSLAGALGETQYF
TGTGCCAGCAGTCTAGCGGGAGCCCTGGGAGAGACCCAGTACTTC
>TRBJ1-2|NA|TRBV16|NA
CASSQVNVANYGYTF
TGTGCCAGCAGCCAAGTTAACGTCGCTAACTATGGCTACACCTTC
>TRBJ2-1|TRBD1|TRBV6-5|NA
CASSYSYRGNNEQFF
TGTGCCAGCAGTTACTCGTACAGGGGCAACAATGAGCAGTTCTTC
>TRBJ1-5|NA|TRBV18|NA
CASSSQGVDQPQHF
TGTGCCAGCTCCAGCCAGGGTGTGGATCAGCCCCAGCATTTT
>TRBJ1-6|NA|TRBV4-2|NA
CASSQDPLSSPLHF
TGTGCCAGCAGCCAAGATCCCTTGTCCTCACCCCTCCACTTT
>TRBJ2-7|NA|TRBV19|NA
CASSDLQYEQYF
TGTGCCAGTAGCGACTTGCAGTACGAGCAGTACTTC
>TRBJ1-6|NA|TRBV5-4|NA
CASTNGYSNSPLHF
TGTGCCAGCACCAACGGGTATTCTAATTCACCCCTCCACTTT
>TRBJ1-1|NA|TRBV11-2|NA
CASSSSPRGPNTEAFF
TGTGCCAGCAGCTCTTCCCCCAGGGGCCCGAACACTGAAGCTTTCTTT
>TRBJ2-5|NA|TRBV28|NA
CASSLFPDRPDQETQYF
TGTGCCAGCAGTTTATTCCCCGACAGACCGGATCAAGAGACCCAGTACTTC
>TRBJ1-2|NA|TRBV6-4|NA
CASSDSEGGGYTF
TGTGCCAGCAGTGACTCAGAGGGGGGAGGCTACACCTTC
>TRBJ2-7|TRBD2|TRBV4-1|NA
CASSQVRSGVYEQYF
TGCGCCAGCAGCCAGGTCAGGAGCGGGGTTTACGAGCAGTACTTC
>TRBJ1-5|NA|TRBV6-6|once
CASRGYSNQPQHF
TGTGCCAGCCGAGGTTATAGCAATCAGCCCCAGCATTTT
>TRBJ2-2|TRBD2|TRBV3-1/TRBV3-2|NA
CASSQEFGRGGGVTGELFF
TGTGCCAGCAGCCAAGAGTTTGGGCGGGGGGGCGGAGTCACCGGGGAGCTGTTTTTT
>TRBJ1-6|TRBD1|TRBV6-6|NA
CASSLSQGTGNSPLHF
TGTGCCAGCAGTCTTTCACAGGGGACGGGGAATTCACCCCTCCACTTT
>TRBJ1-5|NA|TRBV28|NA
CASSLGQYNQPQHF
TGTGCCAGCAGCCTTGGACAGTACAATCAGCCCCAGCATTTT
>TRBJ2-7|NA|TRBV28|NA
CASSLSSTGPHEQYF
TGTGCCAGCAGTTTATCATCGACAGGTCCCCACGAGCAGTACTTC
>TRBJ2-1|NA|TRBV7-2|NA
CASSFNTGSYNEQFF
TGTGCCAGCAGCTTCAATACCGGGAGCTACAATGAGCAGTTCTTC
>TRBJ2-7|TRBD2|TRBV7-7|NA
CASSPGTSASYEQYF
TGTGCTAGCAGTCCCGGGACTAGCGCCTCTTACGAGCAGTACTTC
>TRBJ2-1|NA|TRBV7-2|NA
CASSRTSLRNEQFF
TGTGCCAGCAGCAGGACTTCTTTGCGGAATGAGCAGTTCTTC
>TRBJ2-6|TRBD1|TRBV4-1|NA
CASSPPRRTGISGANVLTF
TGCGCCAGCAGCCCGCCCCGGAGGACAGGAATCTCTGGGGCCAACGTCCTGACTTTC
>TRBJ1-5|NA|TRBV2|NA
CASRSEWGNQPQHF
TGTGCCAGCAGGTCTGAATGGGGCAATCAGCCCCAGCATTTT
>TRBJ2-1|NA|TRBV7-3|NA
CASSLRGSKFMSSYNEQFF
TGTGCCAGCAGCTTAAGAGGGAGCAAATTCATGAGCTCCTACAATGAGCAGTTCTTC
>TRBJ1-6|NA|TRBV7-2|NA
CASSRTTGILHF
TGTGCCAGCAGCCGAACAACAGGAATCCTCCACTTT
>TRBJ1-4|NA|TRBV21-1|NA
CASSKGQAGTPTNEKLFF
TGTGCCAGCAGCAAAGGCCAGGCAGGGACCCCAACTAATGAAAAACTGTTTTTT
>TRBJ1-1|NA|TRBV7-2|NA
CASSLVPYAEAFF
TGTGCCAGCAGCTTAGTCCCCTACGCTGAAGCTTTCTTT
>TRBJ2-7|NA|TRBV5-8|NA
CASSLAYEQYF
TGTGCCAGCAGCTTGGCCTACGAGCAGTACTTC
>TRBJ2-5|NA|TRBV5-6|NA
CASSLLIEGVHETQYF
TGTGCCAGCAGCTTGCTTATTGAGGGGGTTCACGAGACCCAGTACTTC
>TRBJ2-1|TRBD1|TRBV7-6|NA
CASSLGQGGFVNEQFF
TGTGCCAGCAGCTTGGGACAGGGTGGTTTTGTCAATGAGCAGTTCTTC
>TRBJ1-6|NA|TRBV6-1|NA
CASSEALRTPPLHF
TGTGCCAGCAGTGAAGCCCTCAGGACTCCACCCCTCCACTTT
>TRBJ2-7|TRBD1|TRBV7-9|NA
CASSVTGVYEQYF
TGTGCCAGCAGCGTGACAGGGGTCTACGAGCAGTACTTC
>TRBJ2-2|NA|TRBV27|NA
CASSSFGLAETGELFF
TGTGCCAGCAGTTCATTCGGGCTAGCAGAAACCGGGGAGCTGTTTTTT
>TRBJ1-2|NA|TRBV28|NA
CASRIPGPNYGYTF
TGTGCCAGCAGAATTCCCGGGCCAAACTATGGCTACACCTTC
>TRBJ2-4|NA|TRBV19|NA
CASSMGSRTKNIQYF
TGTGCCAGTAGTATGGGTTCTCGGACCAAAAACATTCAGTACTTC
>TRBJ1-5|NA|TRBV6-1|once
CASSDRPTGNQPQHF
TGTGCCAGCAGTGACCGCCCGACAGGCAATCAGCCCCAGCATTTT
>TRBJ1-3|TRBD1|TRBV10-3|NA
CAISEGQGAGNTIYF
TGTGCCATCAGTGAAGGACAGGGGGCTGGAAACACCATATATTTT
>TRBJ1-6|NA|TRBV30|NA
CAWGEGGALHF
TGTGCCTGGGGGGAGGGGGGCGCCCTCCACTTT
>TRBJ2-7|NA|TRBV5-1|NA
CASSLGAGATYEQYF
TGCGCCAGCAGCTTGGGGGCAGGAGCGACCTACGAGCAGTACTTC
>TRBJ2-6|NA|TRBV30|NA
CAWSIFRQTYSGANVLTF
TGTGCCTGGAGTATATTTAGACAGACGTACTCTGGGGCCAACGTCCTGACTTTC
>TRBJ1-5|NA|TRBV5-6|NA
CASSLGVGQPQHF
TGTGCCAGCAGCTTGGGGGTCGGACAGCCCCAGCATTTT
>TRBJ1-5|NA|TRBV3-1/TRBV3-2|once
CASSQVLGANQPQHF
TGTGCCAGCAGCCAGGTGCTGGGGGCAAATCAGCCCCAGCATTTT
>TRBJ1-6|NA|TRBV30|NA
CAWSVETSPLHF
TGTGCCTGGAGTGTCGAAACTTCACCCCTCCACTTT
>TRBJ1-2|NA|TRBV3-1/TRBV3-2|once
CASSLFGTNYGYTF
TGTGCCAGCAGCTTATTTGGGACTAACTATGGCTACACCTTC
>TRBJ2-1|TRBD1|TRBV19|NA
CASSFSGGEHNEQFF
TGTGCCAGTAGTTTCTCAGGGGGCGAACACAATGAGCAGTTCTTC
>TRBJ1-2|NA|TRBV5-4|NA
CASSLAGGGMYGYTF
TGTGCCAGCAGCTTGGCCGGGGGGGGAATGTATGGCTACACCTTC
>TRBJ1-3|NA|TRBV30|NA
CAWSVRGSVSGNTIYF
TGTGCCTGGAGTGTAAGAGGGTCCGTCTCTGGAAACACCATATATTTT
>TRBJ1-1|NA|TRBV5-4|NA
CASSLPGALNTEAFF
TGTGCCAGCAGCTTGCCGGGAGCACTGAACACTGAAGCTTTCTTT
>TRBJ1-4|NA|TRBV4-1|NA
CASSLGAVGEKLFF
TGCGCCAGCAGCTTAGGCGCGGTTGGTGAAAAACTGTTTTTT
>TRBJ2-7|NA|TRBV2|NA
CASGGGTSAEQYF
TGTGCCAGCGGGGGCGGGACCAGTGCCGAGCAGTACTTC
>TRBJ1-1|NA|TRBV7-2|NA
CASSQNAVRGTEAFF
TGTGCCAGCAGCCAAAACGCGGTTCGGGGGACTGAAGCTTTCTTT
>TRBJ2-7|NA|TRBV30|NA
CAWSFAGGGSYEQYF
TGTGCCTGGAGTTTTGCAGGAGGTGGGTCCTACGAGCAGTACTTC